The 7 T cell receptor beta chains reported below all come from one sample, sequenced in a study of shared clonotypes between healthy human individuals. Only in-frame clones appear in the TCRdb table, and some are missing; sequencing was by immunoSEQ multiplex PCR. The sample includes some 2,100,000 clones, approximately 94% of them seen just once. The sample consisted of naive CD4+ T cells sorted from blood. The sample's subset: CD45RA+ positively selected. These receptors were obtained from a man aged 18 to 30 in good health.

The genes are TRBV6-5 and TRBJ1-2, with TRBD1 matching over 7 bases. This CDR3 is built from 14 residues. Germline CDR1 reads MNHEY; CDR2 reads SVGAGI. V gave up 4 bases and J gave up 3 bases; unmatched junction bases: 5. This CDR3 reads CASSSTGFDYGYTF. In DNA form, the CDR3 reads TGTGCCAGCAGTTCGACAGGGTTTGACTATGGCTACACCTTC.

This chain joins TRBV29-1 and TRBJ1-2; D is uncertain. V lost 7 bases to trimming and J lost 8 bases, with 17 bases between them. This CDR3 has 12 residues. Germline V gives CDR1 SQVTM, CDR2 ANQGSEA. As DNA, the CDR3 is TGCAGCGCCGGTGGGCAGGCTGCGGGCTACACCTTC. It codes for CSAGGQAAGYTF.

The gene calls are TRBV13 and TRBJ1-2; D remains ambiguous. The CDR3 extends over 15 amino acids. CDR1 is PRHDT and CDR2 is FYEKMQ in the germline V gene (reference sequence). V was clipped by 5 bases and J by 3 bases, with 16 bases between them. The DNA of the CDR3 is TGTGCCAGCAGCCCCAGAGGGAGGGAATACTATGGCTACACCTTC. Translation: CASSPRGREYYGYTF.

V and J are TRBV5-1 and TRBJ2-5; the match to TRBD1 covers 10 bases. Germline values: CDR1 SGHRS, CDR2 YFSETQ. CDR3 size: 16 residues. The V and J ends lost 0 bases and 4 bases, in that order; junction bases with no gene match: 6. Here the CDR3 reads CASSLGGGQGPETQYF. In nucleotides, the CDR3 is TGCGCCAGCAGCTTGGGAGGGGGACAGGGGCCAGAGACCCAGTACTTC.

This clone was recorded once. The V gene is TRBV18, the J gene TRBJ1-2, with TRBD1 as a possible D gene (5 bases). Germline CDR1 and CDR2: KGHSH and LQKENI. V dropped 6 bases and J dropped 8 bases, with 25 bases sitting between them. The CDR3 runs to 16 residues. The CDR3 reads CASSIRAEVPGYGYTF. The CDR3 DNA reads TGTGCCAGCTCGATTAGAGCAGAGGTCCCAGGGTACGGCTACACCTTC.

This clone was seen only a few times. The chain is built from TRBV18 and TRBJ1-1; TRBD1 matches 10 bases. The CDR3 spans 12 residues. Germline CDR1 reads KGHSH; CDR2 reads LQKENI. The V segment lost 4 bases and the J segment 11 bases; nucleotides outside the gene matches: 4. In nucleotides, the CDR3 is TGTGCCAGCTCACGGGACAGGGGACTTGCTTTCTTT. This sequence encodes CASSRDRGLAFF.

This clone showed up just once. In nucleotides, the CDR3 is TGTGCCAGCAGTTACTTAAGCGGGTACAGCACAGATACGCAGTATTTT. Translation gives CASSYLSGYSTDTQYF. This rearrangement joins TRBV6-5 to TRBJ2-3, with D possibly being TRBD2 (6 bases). The CDR3 extends over 16 amino acids. Germline loops: CDR1 MNHEY, CDR2 SVGAGI. V was trimmed by 1 base and J by 0 bases, leaving 11 bases between them.